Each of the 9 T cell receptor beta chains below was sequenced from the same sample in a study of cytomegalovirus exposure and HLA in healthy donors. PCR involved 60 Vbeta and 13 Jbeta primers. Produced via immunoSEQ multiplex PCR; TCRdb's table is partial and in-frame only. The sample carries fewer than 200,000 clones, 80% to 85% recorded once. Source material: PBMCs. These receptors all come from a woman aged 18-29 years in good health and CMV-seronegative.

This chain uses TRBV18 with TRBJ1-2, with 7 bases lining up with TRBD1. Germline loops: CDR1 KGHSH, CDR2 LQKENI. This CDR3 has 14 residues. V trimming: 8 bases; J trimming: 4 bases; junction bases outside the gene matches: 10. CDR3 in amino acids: CASPEGATPYGYTF. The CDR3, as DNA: TGTGCCAGCCCTGAGGGGGCTACCCCCTATGGCTACACCTTC. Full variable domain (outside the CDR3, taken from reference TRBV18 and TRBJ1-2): NAGVMQNPRHLVRRRGQEARLRCSPMKGHSHVYWYRQLPEEGLKFMVYLQKENIIDESGMPKERFSAEFPKEGPSILRIQQVVRGDSAAYFCASPEGATPYGYTFGSGTRLTVV.

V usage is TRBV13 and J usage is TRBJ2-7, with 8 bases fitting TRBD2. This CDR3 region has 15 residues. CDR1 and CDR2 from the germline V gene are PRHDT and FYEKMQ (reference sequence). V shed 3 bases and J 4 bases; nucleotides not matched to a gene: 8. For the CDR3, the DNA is TGTGCCAGCAGCTTCGGTCTAGCGGGTCAATACGAGCAGTACGTC. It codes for CASSFGLAGQYEQYV.

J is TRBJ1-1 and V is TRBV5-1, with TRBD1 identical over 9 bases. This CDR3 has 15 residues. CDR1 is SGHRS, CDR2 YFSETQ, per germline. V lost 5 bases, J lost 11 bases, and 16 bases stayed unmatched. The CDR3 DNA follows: TGCGCCAGCAGTTTGTCCCCGGGACAGGGAACGGATGCTTTCTTT. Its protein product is CASSLSPGQGTDAFF. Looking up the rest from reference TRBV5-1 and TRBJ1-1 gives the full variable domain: KAGVTQTPRYLIKTRGQQVTLSCSPISGHRSVSWYQQTPGQGLQFLFEYFSETQRNKGNFPGRFSGRQFSNSRSEMNVSTLELGDSALYLCASSLSPGQGTDAFFGQGTRLTVV.

CDR3 nucleotide sequence: TGTGCCAGCAGTTTAACACCGAAGGGGTATTATGAGCAGTTCTTC. Encoded protein: CASSLTPKGYYEQFF. The rearrangement joins TRBV27 to TRBJ2-1; D perhaps matches TRBD1 (5 bases). The germline gives CDR1 MNHEY, CDR2 SMNVEV (reference sequence). Trimming left V 2 bases short and J 8 bases short, with 16 bases between. CDR3 size: 15 residues.

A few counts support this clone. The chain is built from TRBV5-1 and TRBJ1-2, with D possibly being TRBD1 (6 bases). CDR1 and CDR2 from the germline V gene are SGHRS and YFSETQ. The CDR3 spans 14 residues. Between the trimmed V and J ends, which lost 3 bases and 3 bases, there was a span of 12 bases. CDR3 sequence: CASSSPGVDYGYTF. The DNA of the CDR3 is TGCGCCAGCAGCTCCCCAGGGGTAGACTATGGCTACACCTTC.

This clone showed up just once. In DNA, the CDR3 is TGTGCCAGCTCACCGGGGGGGCTGGACAATCAGCCCCAGCATTTT. Translation gives CASSPGGLDNQPQHF. This chain uses TRBV18 with TRBJ1-5, with a possible D match to TRBD1 (6 bases). V lost 3 bases to trimming and J lost 3 bases, with 12 bases between them. The CDR3 is 15 amino acids. The germline V gene encodes CDR1 KGHSH and CDR2 LQKENI.

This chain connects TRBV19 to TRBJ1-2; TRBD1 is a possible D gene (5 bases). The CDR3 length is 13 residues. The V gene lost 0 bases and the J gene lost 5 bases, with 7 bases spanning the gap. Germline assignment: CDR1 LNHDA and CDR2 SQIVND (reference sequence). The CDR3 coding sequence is TGTGCCAGTAGTATAGAAGGGGTATATGGCTACACCTTC. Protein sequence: CASSIEGVYGYTF.

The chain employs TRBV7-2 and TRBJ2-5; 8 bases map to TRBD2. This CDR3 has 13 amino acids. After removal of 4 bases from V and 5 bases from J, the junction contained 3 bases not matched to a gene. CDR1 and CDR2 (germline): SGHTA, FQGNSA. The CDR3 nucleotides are TGTGCCAGCAGCTCGGGGGGGGAGGAGACCCAGTACTTC. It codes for CASSSGGEETQYF.

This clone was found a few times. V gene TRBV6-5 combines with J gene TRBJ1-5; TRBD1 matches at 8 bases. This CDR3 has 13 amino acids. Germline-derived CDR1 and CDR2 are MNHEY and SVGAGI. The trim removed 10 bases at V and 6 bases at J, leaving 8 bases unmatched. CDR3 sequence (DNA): TGTGCCACTCGGCAGGGGGCCGGTCAGCCCCAGCATTTT. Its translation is CATRQGAGQPQHF.